This paragraph reports one T cell receptor beta chain. Trimming left V 4 bases short and J 6 bases short, with 9 bases between. The CDR3 runs 13 residues. Germline loops: CDR1 LGHDT, CDR2 YNNKEL (reference sequence). TCRdb itself ran the RT-PCR reads through MiXCR, one entry per CDR3 protein. The table has roughly 4,300 distinct CDR3 sequences, 80% to 90% seen once. The data belong to a study of yellow fever vaccine responses in identical twins. The receptor was isolated from a woman aged 18-30 years who received the yellow fever vaccine. V usage is TRBV3-1 and J usage is TRBJ2-2; D gene ambiguous. The sequencing here drew on T cells from blood (PBMCs), unsorted or a sorted subset (not recorded which), taken before or after yellow fever vaccination (not recorded which). The CDR3, as DNA: TGTGCCAGCAGCCCCTTCTTGGCCGGGGAGCTGTTTTTT. Protein: CASSPFLAGELFF.